A single sample is the source of the 6 T cell receptor beta chains below, sequenced in a study of cytomegalovirus exposure and HLA in healthy donors. Primers: 60 Vbeta forward and 13 Jbeta reverse. Method: immunoSEQ multiplex PCR; TCRdb's copy keeps in-frame clones and lacks some. The data contain about 77,000 clones, roughly 74% of them singletons. Sequences were obtained from PBMCs. The receptor source for this set is a man between 40 and 49 years old in good health and CMV-seronegative.

This rearrangement joins TRBV7-8 to TRBJ2-7; 8 nucleotides line up with TRBD2. The germline gives CDR1 SGHVS, CDR2 FQNEAQ. The CDR3 is 15 amino acids. Trimming removed 5 bases from V and 1 base from J; junction bases left unmatched: 7. CDR3 coding DNA: TGTGCCAGCAGCCAAATACTAGCGGATTCCTACGAGCAGTACTTC. Residues: CASSQILADSYEQYF.

The V gene is TRBV4-2, the J gene TRBJ1-1; TRBD1 matches 9 bases. The CDR3 runs 15 residues. V shed 2 bases and J 4 bases; nucleotides not matched to a gene: 5. Germline lookup yields CDR1 LGHNA and CDR2 YNFKEQ. The CDR3 loop is CASSQTETGGTEAFF. The CDR3 DNA follows: TGTGCCAGCAGCCAAACCGAGACAGGGGGCACTGAAGCTTTCTTT.

This clone was recorded only once. V is TRBV4-1 and J is TRBJ1-2, with D hard to call. Between the trimmed V and J ends, which lost 5 bases and 5 bases, there was a span of 9 bases. The CDR3 runs to 12 residues. Germline CDR1 reads MGHRA; CDR2 reads YSYEKL. DNA of the CDR3: TGCGCCAGCAGCTCGGGGTTTTATGGCTACACCTTC. The encoded protein is CASSSGFYGYTF.

The V call is TRBV4-1, the J call TRBJ2-5; D ambiguous. V gave up 4 bases and J gave up 5 bases, with 11 bases separating them. Per the germline V gene, CDR1 is MGHRA and CDR2 is YSYEKL. The CDR3 is 13 amino acids. The CDR3 nucleotides are TGCGCCAGCAGCCCCCAGAGAGGCGAGACCCAGTACTTC. It translates to CASSPQRGETQYF.

The chain carries TRBV6-1 and TRBJ2-5; D is possibly TRBD2 (6 bases). Deletions cut 5 bases from V and 5 bases from J, with 15 bases between. Germline V gives CDR1 MNHNS, CDR2 SASEGT. This CDR3 is built from 14 residues. CDR3 region: CASSPRAGWETQYF. CDR3 nucleotide sequence: TGTGCCAGCAGTCCCCGGGCGGGGTGGGAGACCCAGTACTTC.

The sample holds a few counts of this clone. The V gene is TRBV6-1, the J gene TRBJ1-1; D unresolved. Between the trimmed V and J ends, which lost 5 bases and 5 bases, there was a span of 15 bases. The CDR3 runs to 14 residues. Per the germline V gene, CDR1 is MNHNS and CDR2 is SASEGT. CDR3: CASSFDISGTEAFF. The CDR3 coding sequence is TGTGCCAGCAGTTTCGACATCTCGGGGACTGAAGCTTTCTTT.